This is a list of T cell receptor beta chains from one sample in a study of synovial regulatory T cells in juvenile arthritis. Libraries were prepared by immunoSEQ multiplex PCR; TCRdb keeps only in-frame clonotypes and omits some of them. The sample is made up of 6,000 or so clones, and the top ten hold roughly 0.61% of it. Sequenced sample: Treg cells from blood. The receptor source for this set is a donor younger than 35 with juvenile idiopathic arthritis. Both conserved end residues are part of each CDR3. Clone size is stated in some rows and not others, as once, few, many or a class when expanded.

v_gene	abundance	j_gene	CDR3aa
TRBV9	-	TRBJ2-1	CASSPSGLAGAPYNEQFF
TRBV7-9	-	TRBJ1-4	CASSLVSVKTRNEKLFF
TRBV2	-	TRBJ1-1	CASNGAGRVHTEAFF
TRBV6-1	-	TRBJ1-3	CASRKTGAGNTIYF
TRBV18	-	TRBJ2-3	CASSPPKGGTDTQYF
TRBV11-2	-	TRBJ1-1	CASSFTGGEAFF
TRBV28	-	TRBJ2-7	CASSLVGRLYEQYF
TRBV7-6	-	TRBJ1-2	CASSLIPTGGDGYTF
TRBV10-3	-	TRBJ1-5	CAISESQDRFNQPQHF
TRBV11-3	-	TRBJ2-1	CASSLGIGTSGLNEQFF
TRBV4-1	-	TRBJ1-2	CASSQGTGALNYGYTF
TRBV7-9	-	TRBJ2-2	CASSFPRGMFTGELFF
TRBV5-1	-	TRBJ1-1	CASSLGDRNTEAFF
TRBV28	-	TRBJ1-5	CASSPRPSFNQPQHF
TRBV6-6	-	TRBJ1-6	CASTISGNSPLHF
TRBV11-2	-	TRBJ2-7	CASSLLYGKNSYEQYF
TRBV27	-	TRBJ1-5	CASSRLYSNQPQHF
TRBV6-5	medium-sized	TRBJ1-6	CASSYGLPHSPLHF
TRBV11-2	-	TRBJ1-1	CASSLVRLSEAFF
TRBV10-1	-	TRBJ1-1	CASRGQINTEAFF
TRBV13	-	TRBJ1-5	CASSRGQADQPQHF
TRBV29-1	-	TRBJ2-7	CSVEERQGYEQYF